This is a list of T cell receptor beta chains from one sample in a study of T cells in Graves' hyperthyroidism and ophthalmopathy. Using its own MiXCR run on the multiplex PCR reads, TCRdb lists one record per CDR3 protein. The table shows about 640,000 distinct CDR3 sequences, with 13% to 15% occurring only once. Sequencing used blood. All receptors derive from a woman in her 50s with Graves' ophthalmopathy. Both conserved end residues are part of each CDR3. D genes are given only for firm matches. Where a row states a size, it is once, few, many or the class of an expanded clone; other rows omit it.

size: few; J: TRBJ2-7; V: TRBV20-1; D: TRBD1; DNA: TGCAGTGCTAGGGATTTTCAGGGGGATTCCTACGAGCAGTACTTC; CDR3: CSARDFQGDSYEQYF
size: many; J: TRBJ1-2; V: TRBV7-9; D: -; DNA: TGTGCCAGCAGCTTAGATGGGGGTTTGAACTATGGCTACACCTTC; CDR3: CASSLDGGLNYGYTF
size: many; J: TRBJ2-7; V: TRBV28; D: TRBD2; DNA: TGTGCCAGCAGTATGCTAGCGGGAGTTCCCTACGAGCAGTACTTC; CDR3: CASSMLAGVPYEQYF
size: many; J: TRBJ2-7; V: TRBV15; D: TRBD1; DNA: TGTGCCACCAGCAGAGATACGGGACAGGGTAATGAGCAGTACTTC; CDR3: CATSRDTGQGNEQYF
size: many; J: TRBJ2-7; V: TRBV20-1; D: TRBD2; DNA: TGCAGTGCTAGAAAACCGGGACTAGTCGACGAGCAGTACTTC; CDR3: CSARKPGLVDEQYF
size: many; J: TRBJ2-7; V: TRBV6-1; D: TRBD2; DNA: TGTGCCAGCAGACGCCTCGGACTAGCGGGACCCCCAAGCTCCTACGAGCAGTACTTC; CDR3: CASRRLGLAGPPSSYEQYF
size: -; J: TRBJ2-7; V: TRBV4-3; D: TRBD1; DNA: TGCGCCAGCAGCCCAGGGACAGAGGGATCCTACGAGCAGTACTTC; CDR3: CASSPGTEGSYEQYF
size: -; J: TRBJ2-7; V: TRBV5-1; D: TRBD2; DNA: TGCGCCAGCAGCTTGGGGCTAGCGGCGCCCTATCCCTCCTACGAGCAGTACTTC; CDR3: CASSLGLAAPYPSYEQYF
size: many; J: TRBJ1-4; V: TRBV18; D: -; DNA: TGTGCCAGCTCACCATCCGCTGGAGGGCGGGAAAAACTGTTTTTT; CDR3: CASSPSAGGREKLFF
size: many; J: TRBJ1-1; V: TRBV6-6; D: -; DNA: TGTGCCAGCAGTTACGGGGGAACGAACACTGAAGCTTTCTTT; CDR3: CASSYGGTNTEAFF
size: many; J: TRBJ1-2; V: TRBV12-3/TRBV12-4; D: TRBD1; DNA: TGTGCCAGCACCCCCAGGGACAGGGGGCGTTTCGGCTATGGCTACACCTTC; CDR3: CASTPRDRGRFGYGYTF
size: many; J: TRBJ1-2; V: TRBV20-1; D: TRBD1; DNA: TGCAGTGCTAGGTCGACCGGGACAGGGGCCATTACGACCTATGGCTACACCTTC; CDR3: CSARSTGTGAITTYGYTF
size: many; J: TRBJ2-3; V: TRBV20-1; D: TRBD2; DNA: TGCAGTGCTAGAGTCGGACTAGCGTTTAGCACAGATACGCAGTATTTT; CDR3: CSARVGLAFSTDTQYF
size: -; J: TRBJ2-3; V: TRBV6-2/TRBV6-3; D: -; DNA: TGTGCCAGCAATACCAGCGGGCGAGGGACAGATACGCAGTATTTT; CDR3: CASNTSGRGTDTQYF
size: many; J: TRBJ1-1; V: TRBV7-3; D: -; DNA: TGTGCCAGCAGCTTACGGAGGGGTACTGAAGCTTTCTTT; CDR3: CASSLRRGTEAFF
size: few; J: TRBJ2-7; V: TRBV27; D: TRBD2; DNA: TGTGCCAGCAGTTTTAGCGGGAGAGGGAACTACGAGCAGTACTTC; CDR3: CASSFSGRGNYEQYF
size: many; J: TRBJ2-1; V: TRBV18; D: -; DNA: TGTGCCAGCTCATCCACTAGTCGGGACAATGAGCAGTTCTTC; CDR3: CASSSTSRDNEQFF
size: -; J: TRBJ2-7; V: TRBV14; D: -; DNA: TGTGCCAGCAGGATCTCCCTGTACAGGCTTTGGTACGAGCAGTACTTC; CDR3: CASRISLYRLWYEQYF
size: many; J: TRBJ2-5; V: TRBV28; D: -; DNA: TGTGCCAGCAGCCGTTTCGGGACCTTACTCCAAGAGACCCAGTACTTC; CDR3: CASSRFGTLLQETQYF
size: once; J: TRBJ1-1; V: TRBV6-2/TRBV6-3; D: -; DNA: TGTGCCAGCACTTGGCCCGGGACAAGTGAAGCTTTCTTT; CDR3: CASTWPGTSEAFF
size: many; J: TRBJ2-3; V: TRBV7-9; D: -; DNA: TGTGCCAGCAGCCCATACAGTTCGGGCACAGATACGCAGTATTTT; CDR3: CASSPYSSGTDTQYF
size: -; J: TRBJ2-7; V: TRBV6-5; D: -; DNA: TGTGCCAGCAGTTACACGACTAGGAGCTACGAGCAGTACTTC; CDR3: CASSYTTRSYEQYF
size: -; J: TRBJ1-1; V: TRBV5-4; D: -; DNA: TGTGCCAGCAGCTTTCTCACTAACCTTGGCGCTGAAGCTTTCTTT; CDR3: CASSFLTNLGAEAFF
size: -; J: TRBJ1-2; V: TRBV9; D: -; DNA: TGTGCCAGCAGCGTAGGGGGTTCTAACTATGGCTACACCTTC; CDR3: CASSVGGSNYGYTF
size: many; J: TRBJ1-1; V: TRBV2; D: -; DNA: TGTGCCAGCAGGGCTACATTGAACACTGAAGCTTTCTTT; CDR3: CASRATLNTEAFF
size: many; J: TRBJ2-1; V: TRBV18; D: TRBD2; DNA: TGTGCCAGCTCATCCCTCGGGCTAGCGGTTAATGAGCAGTTCTTC; CDR3: CASSSLGLAVNEQFF
size: few; J: TRBJ1-1; V: TRBV12-3/TRBV12-4; D: -; DNA: TGTGCCAGCAGTTCTAGGGACATGAACACTGGAGCTTTCTTT; CDR3: CASSSRDMNTGAFF
size: many; J: TRBJ1-5; V: TRBV20-1; D: TRBD1; DNA: TGCAGTGCTTGGGACAGGGGTCAGCCCCAGCATTTT; CDR3: CSAWDRGQPQHF